One sample yielded the 16 T cell receptor beta chains listed below, sequenced in a study of blood T cells in healthy people across ages. Sample-barcoded 5' priming and a J-beta primer mix drove a second PCR of about 6 to 11 cycles. TCRdb passed the 5' RACE reads through MiXCR, listing each CDR3 protein once. The table records just under 750,000 distinct CDR3 sequences, 22% of them present only once. The sequenced sample was blood. The receptor source for this set is an older man in good health.

This clonotype was seen many times. This chain uses TRBV4-1 with TRBJ1-2; D is unresolved. Germline loops: CDR1 MGHRA, CDR2 YSYEKL. V lost 0 bases and J 0 bases, leaving 11 bases between the germline ends. The CDR3 runs 16 residues. The CDR3 loop reads CASSQDWAGANYGYTF. CDR3 nucleotides: TGCGCCAGCAGCCAAGATTGGGCAGGAGCTAACTATGGCTACACCTTC.

The V and J genes are TRBV12-3 or TRBV12-4 and TRBJ2-7; D unresolved. This CDR3 contains 13 residues. Trimming took off 3 bases at V and 6 bases at J, with 12 bases between the two ends. Here the CDR3 reads CASSLLRVGEQYF. In nucleotides, the CDR3 is TGTGCCAGCAGTTTGTTAAGGGTTGGCGAGCAGTACTTC.

A single count supports this clonotype. The chain couples TRBV7-9 to TRBJ1-6; no clear D. The CDR3 has 13 amino acids. Germline CDR1 reads SEHNR; CDR2 reads FQNEAQ (reference sequence). The V and J ends lost 5 bases and 5 bases respectively, with 7 bases between them. DNA for the CDR3: TGTGCCAGCAGCCCTAATAATAATTCACCCCTCCACTTT. It codes for CASSPNNNSPLHF.

The chain uses TRBV5-1 and TRBJ1-4; 7 nucleotides match TRBD1. CDR1 and CDR2 (germline): SGHRS, YFSETQ. V was pared by 4 bases and J by 8 bases, with 14 bases of the junction left unmatched. The CDR3 totals 16 residues. The CDR3 DNA reads as TGCGCCAGCAGCAAAGGGACAGTCGGTTTGGGAGAAAAACTGTTTTTT. Translation: CASSKGTVGLGEKLFF. Full variable domain (remainder filled in from reference TRBV5-1 and TRBJ1-4): KAGVTQTPRYLIKTRGQQVTLSCSPISGHRSVSWYQQTPGQGLQFLFEYFSETQRNKGNFPGRFSGRQFSNSRSEMNVSTLELGDSALYLCASSKGTVGLGEKLFFGSGTQLSVL.

This clonotype turned up a few times. V usage is TRBV28 and J usage is TRBJ2-1; 8 bases fit TRBD2. J was trimmed by 8 bases and V by 3 bases; bases with no gene match: 6. The CDR3 covers 14 residues. The germline gives CDR1 MDHEN, CDR2 SYDVKM. Here the CDR3 reads CASSFSGRWDEQFF. CDR3 coding DNA: TGTGCCAGCAGTTTCAGCGGGAGATGGGATGAGCAGTTCTTC.

The chain joins TRBV27 to TRBJ2-5; 7 bases align to TRBD2. Trimming cost V 5 bases and J 5 bases; bases outside gene matches: 20. Germline V gives CDR1 MNHEY, CDR2 SMNVEV (reference sequence). This CDR3 is 18 amino acids long. DNA of the CDR3: TGTGCCAGCAGTGCATACCCGGTGCTAGCGGTACTCGGGGAGACCCAGTACTTC. This codes for CASSAYPVLAVLGETQYF.

The rearrangement uses TRBV12-3 or TRBV12-4 and TRBJ1-4; TRBD1 aligns across 8 bases. Trimming took 6 bases from V and 8 from J; bases not matched to a gene: 8. The CDR3 runs 14 residues. The CDR3 coding sequence is TGTGCCAGCAGCCAGACAGGGGCTGCGGAAAAACTGTTTTTT. Protein: CASSQTGAAEKLFF.

The V and J genes are TRBV18 and TRBJ1-5, with D tentatively TRBD1 (5 bases). The V gene's germline CDR1 is KGHSH and CDR2 LQKENI. There are 16 residues in the CDR3. Trimming removed 3 bases at V and 2 bases at J, with 14 bases between. The CDR3 bases are TGTGCCAGCTCACCGACCGGGGGTACTGGCAATCAGCCCCAGCATTTT. Translating it yields CASSPTGGTGNQPQHF.

This clonotype was counted between two and nine times. The rearrangement uses TRBV29-1 and TRBJ2-1, with TRBD2 identical over 8 bases. The V gene end was trimmed by 6 bases and the J gene end by 5 bases; junction bases not matched to a gene: 12. CDR3 length: 15 residues. Germline CDR1 SQVTM, CDR2 ANQGSEA. Here the CDR3 reads CSVLVGAGVNNEQFF. For the CDR3, the DNA is TGCAGCGTCCTAGTGGGAGCGGGGGTTAACAATGAGCAGTTCTTC.

V is TRBV5-6 and J is TRBJ2-2; D perhaps matches TRBD2 (5 bases). The length of the CDR3 is 13 residues. V was pared by 6 bases and J by 5 bases, with 11 bases between. Germline loops: CDR1 SGHDT, CDR2 YYEEEE. CDR3: CASTSLGTGELFF. CDR3 sequence (DNA): TGTGCCAGCACTAGCCTGGGGACCGGGGAGCTGTTTTTT.

This clonotype was found a few times. The rearrangement joins TRBV7-9 to TRBJ1-1; unclear D gene. V dropped 5 bases and J dropped 11 bases, with 12 bases sitting between them. The germline V gene has CDR1 SEHNR and CDR2 FQNEAQ (reference sequence). The CDR3 spans 11 residues. The CDR3 is CASSVGQRAFF. CDR3 DNA: TGTGCCAGCAGCGTCGGGCAACGGGCTTTCTTT.

This chain uses TRBV5-6 with TRBJ1-1; D gene unclear. V dropped 3 bases and J dropped 10 bases, with 16 bases sitting between them. The germline gives CDR1 SGHDT, CDR2 YYEEEE. The CDR3 has 13 residues. The CDR3 loop reads CASSSPGVLRAFF. The CDR3 DNA is TGTGCCAGCAGCTCCCCCGGGGTGTTGCGAGCTTTCTTT.

There are a few counts of this clonotype. This may be a read error: a much more frequent sequence differs by one nucleotide. The chain recombines TRBV6-6 with TRBJ2-1; D unclear. The CDR3 runs 11 residues. CDR1 and CDR2 (germline): MNHNY, SVGAGI (reference sequence). CDR3 in amino acids: CASSPSHEQSF. The CDR3 DNA reads TGTGCCAGCAGCCCTAGTCATGAGCAGTCCTTC.

This rearrangement joins TRBV5-4 to TRBJ1-1; 7 nucleotides match TRBD1. This CDR3 has 17 amino acids. V lost 0 bases and J lost 9; bases outside the gene matches: 17. CDR1 is SGHNT and CDR2 is YYREEE in the germline V gene (reference sequence). CDR3: CASSLVPRRGRESQAFF. DNA for the CDR3: TGTGCCAGCAGCTTGGTGCCCAGGAGGGGGCGCGAATCCCAAGCTTTCTTT.

This clonotype was seen once. The J gene is TRBJ2-7, the V gene TRBV6-1; 11 bases align to TRBD1. V lost 8 bases to trimming and J lost 7 bases; unmatched junction nucleotides: 10. Germline lookup yields CDR1 MNHNS and CDR2 SASEGT. This CDR3 has 14 residues. CDR3: CASCRDRGIREQYF. CDR3 bases: TGTGCCAGCTGCCGGGACAGGGGGATTCGAGAGCAGTACTTC.

The CDR3 loop is CSVEGGGHTEAFF. The CDR3 DNA reads TGCAGCGTTGAGGGGGGAGGACACACTGAAGCTTTCTTT. The chain employs TRBV29-1 and TRBJ1-1; TRBD1 might be the D (5 bases). CDR1 and CDR2 (germline): SQVTM, ANQGSEA. V was shortened by 3 bases and J by 3 bases, with 11 bases between the two germline ends. The CDR3 has 13 amino acids.